This is a list of T cell receptor beta chains from one sample in a study of blood T cell repertoires in COVID-19. Assay used: immunoSEQ multiplex PCR; TCRdb lists only in-frame clones, some missing. The sample gives about 240,000 clones, around 84% of which show up once; 6% to 9% is in the top ten. Sequencing used peripheral blood. Receptor source: a woman aged 65 to 85 with active or convalescent COVID-19. Both conserved end residues are part of each CDR3. The D gene is left open where the match is weak. The size entry is marked missing in some rows and otherwise reads once, few, many or a size class.

clone_size: NA; cdr3_length: 15; j_call: TRBJ2-5; d_call: TRBD2; v_call: TRBV7-8; cdr3_aa: CASRLAGGKQETQYF; cdr3_nt: TGTGCCAGCAGATTAGCGGGGGGTAAACAAGAGACCCAGTACTTC
clone_size: NA; cdr3_length: 16; j_call: TRBJ2-2; d_call: TRBD2; v_call: TRBV15; cdr3_aa: CATSRDPGGRTGELFF; cdr3_nt: TGTGCCACCAGCAGAGACCCGGGGGGGCGAACCGGGGAGCTGTTTTTT
clone_size: NA; cdr3_length: 15; j_call: TRBJ1-1; d_call: NA; v_call: TRBV11-3; cdr3_aa: CASSLDSRGHTEAFF; cdr3_nt: TGTGCCAGCAGCTTAGATTCCAGGGGTCACACTGAAGCTTTCTTT
clone_size: NA; cdr3_length: 12; j_call: TRBJ2-7; d_call: TRBD1; v_call: TRBV2; cdr3_aa: CAGGGQGGEQYF; cdr3_nt: TGTGCCGGGGGAGGACAGGGTGGCGAGCAGTACTTC
clone_size: NA; cdr3_length: 16; j_call: TRBJ2-1; d_call: NA; v_call: TRBV24-1; cdr3_aa: CATSDLRDALGGEQFF; cdr3_nt: TGTGCCACCAGTGATCTCCGGGACGCTCTAGGGGGTGAGCAGTTCTTC
clone_size: NA; cdr3_length: 14; j_call: TRBJ1-2; d_call: NA; v_call: TRBV10-3; cdr3_aa: CAISESGTGYGYTF; cdr3_nt: TGTGCCATCAGTGAGTCGGGAACAGGGTATGGCTACACCTTC
clone_size: NA; cdr3_length: 20; j_call: TRBJ2-7; d_call: NA; v_call: TRBV7-6; cdr3_aa: CASSLRARGSLYLPGHEQYF; cdr3_nt: TGTGCCAGCAGCTTAAGGGCGCGGGGCTCCCTCTACCTTCCCGGCCACGAGCAGTACTTC
clone_size: NA; cdr3_length: 13; j_call: TRBJ2-5; d_call: NA; v_call: TRBV7-9; cdr3_aa: CASTLASTETQYF; cdr3_nt: TGTGCCAGCACCCTGGCTAGCACGGAGACCCAGTACTTC
clone_size: NA; cdr3_length: 14; j_call: TRBJ2-7; d_call: TRBD1; v_call: TRBV5-8; cdr3_aa: CASSRDRAVYEQYF; cdr3_nt: TGTGCCAGCAGCCGGGACAGGGCCGTCTACGAGCAGTACTTC
clone_size: NA; cdr3_length: 12; j_call: TRBJ2-1; d_call: NA; v_call: TRBV7-9; cdr3_aa: CATAGSYNEQFF; cdr3_nt: TGTGCCACAGCGGGCTCCTACAATGAGCAGTTCTTC
clone_size: once; cdr3_length: 14; j_call: TRBJ1-2; d_call: NA; v_call: TRBV11-3; cdr3_aa: CASRPPAGPPGYTF; cdr3_nt: TGTGCCAGCAGACCCCCCGCAGGGCCCCCTGGCTACACCTTC
clone_size: NA; cdr3_length: 11; j_call: TRBJ2-7; d_call: NA; v_call: TRBV5-5; cdr3_aa: CASSLKGEQYF; cdr3_nt: TGTGCCAGCAGCTTAAAGGGGGAGCAGTACTTC
clone_size: NA; cdr3_length: 12; j_call: TRBJ1-2; d_call: NA; v_call: TRBV28; cdr3_aa: CAGGQSPYGYTF; cdr3_nt: TGTGCTGGAGGACAGAGCCCTTATGGCTACACCTTC
clone_size: NA; cdr3_length: 17; j_call: TRBJ2-3; d_call: TRBD2; v_call: TRBV10-1; cdr3_aa: CASSESLSGGPRDTQYF; cdr3_nt: TGCGCCAGCAGTGAGTCGCTTAGCGGGGGCCCCAGGGATACGCAGTATTTT
clone_size: few; cdr3_length: 13; j_call: TRBJ1-2; d_call: NA; v_call: TRBV14; cdr3_aa: CASSQSLNYGYTF; cdr3_nt: TGTGCCAGCAGCCAATCCCTAAACTATGGCTACACCTTC
clone_size: NA; cdr3_length: 15; j_call: TRBJ1-4; d_call: TRBD1; v_call: TRBV25-1; cdr3_aa: CASSEYGTGVEKLFF; cdr3_nt: TGTGCCAGCAGTGAATATGGGACAGGGGTAGAAAAACTGTTTTTT
clone_size: NA; cdr3_length: 13; j_call: TRBJ1-1; d_call: NA; v_call: TRBV5-4; cdr3_aa: CASALNRDTEAFF; cdr3_nt: TGTGCCAGTGCCCTCAACAGGGACACTGAAGCTTTCTTT
clone_size: once; cdr3_length: 16; j_call: TRBJ2-5; d_call: TRBD1; v_call: TRBV5-1; cdr3_aa: CASSPQIGGWKETQYF; cdr3_nt: TGCGCCAGCAGCCCCCAAATAGGGGGCTGGAAGGAGACCCAGTACTTC
clone_size: NA; cdr3_length: 16; j_call: TRBJ1-1; d_call: NA; v_call: TRBV18; cdr3_aa: CASSLLAPRVNTEAFF; cdr3_nt: TGTGCCAGCTCCCTCCTTGCCCCGCGAGTGAACACTGAAGCTTTCTTT
clone_size: NA; cdr3_length: 15; j_call: TRBJ2-6; d_call: NA; v_call: TRBV19; cdr3_aa: CASSIVSGGANVLTF; cdr3_nt: TGTGCCAGTAGTATAGTTTCCGGGGGGGCCAACGTCCTGACTTTC
clone_size: NA; cdr3_length: 12; j_call: TRBJ1-1; d_call: NA; v_call: TRBV11-2; cdr3_aa: CASSFITAEAFF; cdr3_nt: TGTGCCAGCAGCTTTATTACAGCTGAAGCTTTCTTT
clone_size: few; cdr3_length: 16; j_call: TRBJ2-7; d_call: NA; v_call: TRBV10-2; cdr3_aa: CASSESFAGSSYEQYF; cdr3_nt: TGCGCCAGCAGTGAATCTTTCGCGGGGAGCTCCTACGAGCAGTACTTC
clone_size: NA; cdr3_length: 13; j_call: TRBJ1-5; d_call: NA; v_call: TRBV12-3/TRBV12-4; cdr3_aa: CASSFVEGEPQHF; cdr3_nt: TGTGCCAGCAGTTTCGTTGAGGGGGAACCCCAGCATTTT
clone_size: NA; cdr3_length: 15; j_call: TRBJ2-7; d_call: NA; v_call: TRBV7-2; cdr3_aa: CASSSRQVVAYEQYF; cdr3_nt: TGTGCCAGCAGCTCCCGACAGGTCGTAGCCTACGAGCAGTACTTC
clone_size: NA; cdr3_length: 14; j_call: TRBJ1-2; d_call: NA; v_call: TRBV19; cdr3_aa: CASTIAGANYGYTF; cdr3_nt: TGTGCCAGTACCATAGCGGGGGCCAACTATGGCTACACCTTC
clone_size: NA; cdr3_length: 15; j_call: TRBJ1-1; d_call: TRBD1; v_call: TRBV18; cdr3_aa: CASSPLSGTGIEAFF; cdr3_nt: TGTGCCAGCTCACCACTCTCCGGGACAGGGATCGAAGCTTTCTTT
clone_size: NA; cdr3_length: 16; j_call: TRBJ2-2; d_call: NA; v_call: TRBV6-5; cdr3_aa: CASSYPTGLNTGELFF; cdr3_nt: TGTGCCAGCAGTTACCCAACAGGGTTGAACACCGGGGAGCTGTTTTTT
clone_size: NA; cdr3_length: 13; j_call: TRBJ2-7; d_call: TRBD2; v_call: TRBV2; cdr3_aa: CASTGGSSYEQYF; cdr3_nt: TGTGCCAGCACGGGGGGAAGTTCCTACGAGCAGTACTTC
clone_size: NA; cdr3_length: 15; j_call: TRBJ1-2; d_call: TRBD1; v_call: TRBV19; cdr3_aa: CASSIQTGEGYGYTF; cdr3_nt: TGTGCCAGTAGTATACAGACAGGGGAAGGCTATGGCTACACCTTC
clone_size: NA; cdr3_length: 14; j_call: TRBJ1-1; d_call: NA; v_call: TRBV5-1; cdr3_aa: CASSPVGLNTEAFF; cdr3_nt: TGCGCCAGCAGCCCGGTGGGCCTGAACACTGAAGCTTTCTTT